These 24 T cell receptor beta chains share one sample of origin, sequenced in a study of neurological immune-mediated disorders. MiXCR, applied by TCRdb to the 5' RACE reads, yields one record per CDR3 protein. The sample consists of around 58,000 distinct CDR3 sequences, roughly 3.5% of them appearing once. Sequencing used PBMCs. The receptors here all came from a woman aged 60-70 years with multiple sclerosis.

This clonotype has a count of ten or more. The rearrangement joins TRBV4-1 to TRBJ1-5; a weak D match, TRBD1 (6 bases). Germline CDR1 MGHRA, CDR2 YSYEKL. The CDR3 runs to 15 residues. Trimming removed 3 bases from V and 0 bases from J, with 9 bases in between. The CDR3 sequence is CASSQGTSSNQPQHF. DNA of the CDR3: TGCGCCAGCAGCCAGGGGACATCTAGCAATCAGCCCCAGCATTTT.

This clonotype was recorded at least ten times. This sequence joins TRBV27 and TRBJ2-1, with 12 bases identical to TRBD2. The V and J ends lost 2 bases and 5 bases, in that order; junction bases with no gene match: 1. The CDR3 contains 15 residues. Per the germline V gene, CDR1 is MNHEY and CDR2 is SMNVEV (reference sequence). Here the CDR3 DNA reads TGTGCCAGCAGTTTAAGACTAGCGGGGGACAATGAGCAGTTCTTC. It is translated as CASSLRLAGDNEQFF.

This clonotype was observed at least ten times. The J gene is TRBJ1-3, the V gene TRBV5-1; D might be TRBD1 (5 bases). Germline lookup yields CDR1 SGHRS and CDR2 YFSETQ. The CDR3 length is 17 residues. With 3 bases removed from V and 0 bases from J, the gap between germline ends came to 16 bases. This CDR3 is CASSSAGGVSSGNTIYF. CDR3 nucleotide sequence: TGCGCCAGCAGCTCCGCCGGGGGAGTCAGCTCTGGAAACACCATATATTTT.

At least ten counts were recorded for this clonotype. The chain employs TRBV12-3 or TRBV12-4 and TRBJ2-7; D might be TRBD1 (6 bases). With 2 bases removed from V and 6 bases from J, the gap between germline ends came to 17 bases. The CDR3 loop spans 15 amino acids. CDR3 in DNA: TGTGCCAGCAGTTTATCCCCATTCAGGGGTACCGAGCAGTACTTC. The encoded protein is CASSLSPFRGTEQYF.

In its sample, this clonotype was seen many times. This chain's CDR3 is CASSSGTAYGYTF. CDR3 DNA: TGTGCCAGCAGTTCCGGGACCGCGTATGGCTACACCTTC. The gene calls are TRBV12-3 or TRBV12-4 and TRBJ1-2, with a possible D match to TRBD1 (5 bases). Deletions cut 4 bases from V and 5 bases from J, with 11 bases between. CDR3 length: 13 amino acids.

This clonotype was seen ten or more times. V usage is TRBV5-1 and J usage is TRBJ2-1, with 9 bases fitting TRBD2. With V trimmed by 0 bases and J by 5 bases, 3 bases remained unmatched. This CDR3 comprises 15 residues. The germline V gene has CDR1 SGHRS and CDR2 YFSETQ. This CDR3 is CASSLALAGHNEQFF. The CDR3 region has the DNA TGCGCCAGCAGCTTGGCCCTAGCGGGGCACAATGAGCAGTTCTTC.

This clonotype has ten or more counts. In DNA form, the CDR3 reads TGTGCCAGCAGCTTAGCCTCACCCTACGAGCAGTACTTC. This translates into CASSLASPYEQYF. The chain recombines TRBV7-2 with TRBJ2-7; D gene ambiguous. V dropped 0 bases and J dropped 2 bases, with 5 bases sitting between them. This CDR3 is built from 13 residues. CDR1 and CDR2 (germline): SGHTA, FQGNSA.

This clonotype has ten or more counts. The rearrangement joins TRBV10-3 to TRBJ2-7; tentatively, D is TRBD1 (6 bases). V was shortened by 5 bases and J by 0 bases, with 14 bases between the two germline ends. The CDR3 extends over 15 amino acids. Germline V CDR1 and CDR2: ENHRY, SYGVKD. DNA for the CDR3: TGTGCCATCAGTCCGGGACATAGGAGCTCCTACGAGCAGTACTTC. This codes for CAISPGHRSSYEQYF.

This clonotype was recorded many times. This rearrangement joins TRBV10-2 to TRBJ2-3; 12 bases agree with TRBD2. The CDR3 is 21 amino acids. V was clipped by 6 bases and J by 0 bases; unmatched bases: 19. Germline CDR1 reads WSHSY; CDR2 reads SAAADI. CDR3 coding DNA: TGCGCCAGCAGGAATACCGGGGGTCTAGCGGGAGGGTCGACTAGCACAGATACGCAGTATTTT. This codes for CASRNTGGLAGGSTSTDTQYF.

The V call is TRBV20-1, the J call TRBJ1-4; no firm D call. CDR1 DFQATT and CDR2 SNEGSKA come from the germline V gene (reference sequence). Trimming shortened V by 0 bases and J by 2 bases, and 10 bases separated the two germline ends. The CDR3 consists of 15 residues. CDR3 sequence reads: CSARDQYPTNEKLFF. The DNA for the CDR3 is TGCAGTGCTAGAGACCAATACCCGACTAATGAAAAACTGTTTTTT.

This clonotype was counted many times. This sequence joins TRBV7-2 and TRBJ2-7, with D hard to call. The CDR3 spans 11 residues. V gave up 2 bases and J gave up 3 bases, with 2 bases separating them. Germline CDR1 reads SGHTA; CDR2 reads FQGNSA. Written as DNA, the CDR3 is TGTGCCAGCAGCTTATACTACGAGCAGTACTTC. As protein: CASSLYYEQYF.

The table lists this clonotype with many counts. This chain connects TRBV19 to TRBJ1-2; D perhaps matches TRBD1 (6 bases). The germline V gene encodes CDR1 LNHDA and CDR2 SQIVND (reference sequence). The V end was cut by 5 bases, the J end by 4 bases, with 14 bases between. The CDR3 is 14 amino acids. CDR3 nucleotides: TGTGCCAGTAGTCCCTCGGACAGACCCTATGGCTACACCTTC. Encoded protein: CASSPSDRPYGYTF.

In its sample, this clonotype was seen many times. V gene TRBV5-1 combines with J gene TRBJ2-1; D unclear. CDR1 and CDR2 (germline): SGHRS, YFSETQ. Between the trimmed V and J ends, which lost 1 base and 5 bases, there was a span of 10 bases. The CDR3 is made up of 14 amino acids. Written as DNA, the CDR3 is TGCGCCAGCAGCTTGTTTTTATTCGACAATGAGCAGTTCTTC. It specifies CASSLFLFDNEQFF.

At least ten counts were recorded for this clonotype. This chain joins TRBV20-1 and TRBJ2-1; 11 nucleotides match TRBD2. CDR3 length: 14 amino acids. Germline CDR1 DFQATT, CDR2 SNEGSKA (reference sequence). V lost 3 bases and J lost 6; bases outside the gene matches: 4. The CDR3: CSASLLAGANEQFF. The CDR3 DNA sequence: TGCAGTGCTAGTTTACTAGCGGGAGCCAATGAGCAGTTCTTC.

This clonotype has a count of ten or more. This chain links TRBV4-1 with TRBJ2-7, with D uncertain. The V and J ends lost 0 bases and 6 bases respectively, with 18 bases between them. From germline, CDR1 is MGHRA and CDR2 YSYEKL. The CDR3 is 16 amino acids. The CDR3 protein is CASSQDHWGQQPEQYF. CDR3 DNA: TGCGCCAGCAGCCAAGATCACTGGGGTCAGCAGCCCGAGCAGTACTTC.

This clonotype was counted at least ten times. This chain connects TRBV10-3 to TRBJ1-6, with D maybe TRBD1 (5 bases). V lost 6 bases, J lost 8 bases, and 14 bases lay in between. The V gene's germline CDR1 is ENHRY and CDR2 SYGVKD. CDR3 length: 14 residues. The DNA for the CDR3 is TGTGCCATCAGGCCCCGGGACGGTGATTCACCCCTCCACTTT. It codes for CAIRPRDGDSPLHF.

The V gene is TRBV4-2, the J gene TRBJ1-2; unclear D gene. This CDR3 is 15 amino acids long. The ends were cut back, 4 bases at V and 0 bases at J, with 12 bases in the middle. The V gene's germline CDR1 is LGHNA and CDR2 YNFKEQ. The CDR3 is CASSPHSYTNYGYTF. The DNA for the CDR3 is TGTGCCAGCAGCCCGCACAGCTACACTAACTATGGCTACACCTTC.

The rearrangement links TRBV11-2 to TRBJ2-3; perhaps TRBD1 as D (7 bases). The CDR3 is 16 amino acids. The V gene's germline CDR1 is SGHAT and CDR2 FQNNGV. Trimming cost V 5 bases and J 6 bases, with 21 bases left between them. The CDR3, as DNA: TGTGCCAGCAGCCAAGGGGGGAAAGGGGGCTTCGATACGCAGTATTTT. Translated: CASSQGGKGGFDTQYF.

This clonotype showed up just a few times. The V gene is TRBV6-2 or TRBV6-3, the J gene TRBJ2-7; D tentatively fits TRBD1 or TRBD2 (5 bases each). Per the germline V gene, CDR1 is MNHEY and CDR2 is SVGEGT. This CDR3 has 12 residues. Trimming left V 8 bases short and J 3 bases short, with 11 bases between. This chain's CDR3 is CASEGRIYEQYF. The CDR3 coding sequence is TGTGCCAGCGAGGGACGTATCTACGAGCAGTACTTC.

The sample holds many counts of this clonotype. The gene calls are TRBV4-3 and TRBJ1-1; D gene ambiguous. Trimming pared 0 bases from V and 10 bases from J, leaving 15 bases between. Germline V gene sequence: CDR1 LGHNA, CDR2 YSLEER. The CDR3 extends over 14 amino acids. CDR3 protein: CASSQDFYPVSAFF. In DNA, the CDR3 is TGCGCCAGCAGCCAAGATTTTTACCCCGTCTCAGCTTTCTTT.

This clonotype was found many times. The chain links TRBV4-3 to TRBJ2-5; 8 bases line up with TRBD1. V shed 0 bases and J 5 bases; nucleotides not matched to a gene: 5. The germline gives CDR1 LGHNA, CDR2 YSLEER. This CDR3 is 15 amino acids long. The CDR3 protein is CASSQERTGIETQYF. The CDR3 bases are TGCGCCAGCAGCCAAGAAAGGACAGGGATTGAGACCCAGTACTTC.

This clonotype was counted many times. Here the CDR3 reads CATLTAAGANVLTF. The CDR3 DNA follows: TGTGCCACACTTACGGCGGCAGGGGCCAACGTCCTGACTTTC. This chain links TRBV10-3 with TRBJ2-6, with unresolved D. Germline CDR1 reads ENHRY; CDR2 reads SYGVKD. Between the trimmed V and J ends, which lost 10 bases and 4 bases, there was a span of 14 bases. CDR3 length: 14 amino acids.

This clonotype was detected many times. The rearrangement joins TRBV20-1 to TRBJ2-7; tentatively, D is TRBD1 or TRBD2 (5 bases each). The CDR3 is made up of 14 amino acids. Germline assignment: CDR1 DFQATT and CDR2 SNEGSKA (reference sequence). V was trimmed by 5 bases and J by 3 bases, leaving 17 bases between them. The CDR3 nucleotides read TGCAGTGCTGCGCCCGAGGGGAATATCTACGAGCAGTACTTC. Encoded protein: CSAAPEGNIYEQYF.

This clonotype has a count of ten or more. V and J are TRBV12-3 or TRBV12-4 and TRBJ2-3, with 8 bases fitting TRBD2. Unmatched junction bases numbered 15, after V lost 7 bases and J lost 3 bases. The CDR3 is made up of 17 amino acids. This chain's CDR3 is CASTPSVRSGGTDTQYF. DNA of the CDR3: TGTGCCAGCACTCCCTCTGTACGAAGCGGGGGAACAGATACGCAGTATTTT.